The clone carrying this TCR beta chain appeared once. The data belong to a study of blood T cell repertoires in COVID-19. Study context: Samples of COVID-19 (acute and convalescent) were obtained from the United States, Italy and Spain. T cells, B-cell-depleted T cells, or PBMCs provided the cDNA or gDNA that served as material.

Looked up from germline, CDR1 is LGHNA and CDR2 is YNFKEQ. V dropped 5 bases and J dropped 3 bases, with 15 bases sitting between them. CDR3 size: 15 residues. The data were produced by immunoSEQ multiplex PCR, yet TCRdb's version contains in-frame clones alone and is incomplete. The sample carries approximately 140,000 clones, roughly 84% recorded once. V is TRBV4-2 and J is TRBJ2-3; D is perhaps TRBD2 (7 bases). This TCR derives from a human donor in a cohort sampled during active COVID-19. The sample comprised peripheral blood. The DNA of the CDR3 is TGTGCCAGCAGCTACCTCGGGGGGACAACAGATACGCAGTATTTT. This translates into CASSYLGGTTDTQYF.